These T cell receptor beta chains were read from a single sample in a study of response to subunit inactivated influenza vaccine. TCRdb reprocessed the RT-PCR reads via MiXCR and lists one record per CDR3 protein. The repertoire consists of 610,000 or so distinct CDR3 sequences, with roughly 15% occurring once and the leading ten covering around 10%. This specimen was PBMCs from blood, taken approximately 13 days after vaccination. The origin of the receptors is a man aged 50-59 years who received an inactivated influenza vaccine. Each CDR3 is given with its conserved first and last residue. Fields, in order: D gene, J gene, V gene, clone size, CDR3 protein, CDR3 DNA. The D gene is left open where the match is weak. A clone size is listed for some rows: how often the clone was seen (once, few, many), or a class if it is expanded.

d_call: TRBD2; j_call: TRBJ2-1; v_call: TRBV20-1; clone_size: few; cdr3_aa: CSAWGGEGNEQFF; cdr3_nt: TGCAGTGCTTGGGGGGGAGAGGGCAATGAGCAGTTCTTC
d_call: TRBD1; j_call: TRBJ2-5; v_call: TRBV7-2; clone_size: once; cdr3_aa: CASSLGPGTASKTQYF; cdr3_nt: TGTGCCAGCAGCTTAGGACCGGGGACAGCTTCAAAGACCCAGTACTTC
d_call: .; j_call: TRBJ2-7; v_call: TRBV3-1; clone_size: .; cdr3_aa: CASSQGTAGEQYF; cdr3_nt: TGTGCCAGCAGCCAAGGGACGGCAGGCGAGCAGTACTTC
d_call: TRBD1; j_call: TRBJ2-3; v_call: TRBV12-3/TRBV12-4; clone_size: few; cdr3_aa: CASSWDRFDTQYF; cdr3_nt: TGTGCCAGCAGTTGGGACAGATTTGATACGCAGTATTTT
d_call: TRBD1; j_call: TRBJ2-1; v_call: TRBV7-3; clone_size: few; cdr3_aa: CASSLTGDPYNEQFF; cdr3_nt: TGTGCCAGCAGCTTGACAGGGGACCCTTACAATGAGCAGTTCTTC
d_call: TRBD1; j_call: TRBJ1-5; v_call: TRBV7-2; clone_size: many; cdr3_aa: CASSPDRGVNQPQHF; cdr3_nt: TGTGCCAGCAGCCCGGACAGGGGCGTCAATCAGCCCCAGCATTTT
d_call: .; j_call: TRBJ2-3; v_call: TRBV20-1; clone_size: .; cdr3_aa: CSASNVGDTQYF; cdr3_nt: TGCAGTGCTAGCAACGTGGGGGATACGCAGTATTTT
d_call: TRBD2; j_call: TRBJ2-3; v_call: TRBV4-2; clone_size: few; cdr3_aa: CASSQDLLAGGNVYF; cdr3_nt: TGTGCCAGCAGCCAAGATTTACTAGCGGGGGGGAACGTATATTTT
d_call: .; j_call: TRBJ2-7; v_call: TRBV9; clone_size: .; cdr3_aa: CASSAQPGTSYEQYF; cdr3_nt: TGTGCCAGCAGCGCCCAACCGGGCACTAGCTACGAGCAGTACTTC
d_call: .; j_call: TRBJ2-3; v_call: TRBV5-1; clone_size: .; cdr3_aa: CASGKERVNTDTQYF; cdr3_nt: TGCGCCAGCGGTAAGGAGCGAGTCAACACAGATACGCAGTATTTT
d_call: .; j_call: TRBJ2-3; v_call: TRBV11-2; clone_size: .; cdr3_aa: CASSLDFGGASTDTQYF; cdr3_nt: TGTGCCAGCAGCTTAGATTTTGGGGGTGCTAGCACAGATACGCAGTATTTT
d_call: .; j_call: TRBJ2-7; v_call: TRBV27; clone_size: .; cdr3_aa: CASSPYRDTSYEQYF; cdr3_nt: TGTGCCAGCAGTCCCTACCGGGACACGAGCTACGAGCAGTACTTC
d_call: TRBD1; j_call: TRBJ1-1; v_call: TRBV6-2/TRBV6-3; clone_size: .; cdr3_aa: CASSHPTGSKTEAFF; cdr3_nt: TGTGCCAGCAGTCACCCGACAGGGTCGAAGACTGAAGCTTTCTTT
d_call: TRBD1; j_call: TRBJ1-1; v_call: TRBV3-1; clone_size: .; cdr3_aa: CASTTSGTGKNTEAFF; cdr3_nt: TGTGCCAGCACCACTTCCGGGACAGGGAAGAACACTGAAGCTTTCTTT
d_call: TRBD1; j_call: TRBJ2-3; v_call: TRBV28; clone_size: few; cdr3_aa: CASSAVGQGYIDTQYF; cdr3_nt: TGTGCCAGCAGCGCCGTGGGACAGGGGTATATAGATACGCAGTATTTT
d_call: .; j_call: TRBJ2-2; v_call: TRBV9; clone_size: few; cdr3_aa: CASSVVASPNTGELFF; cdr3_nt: TGTGCCAGCAGCGTAGTCGCTAGCCCTAACACCGGGGAGCTGTTTTTT
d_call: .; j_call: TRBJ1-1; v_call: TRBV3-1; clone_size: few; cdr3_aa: CASSQYGTEAFF; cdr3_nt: TGTGCCAGCAGCCAGTACGGGACTGAAGCTTTCTTT
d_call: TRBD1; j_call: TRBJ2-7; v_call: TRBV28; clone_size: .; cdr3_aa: CASSEPGTDSYEQYF; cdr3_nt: TGTGCCAGCAGTGAACCCGGGACAGACTCCTACGAGCAGTACTTC
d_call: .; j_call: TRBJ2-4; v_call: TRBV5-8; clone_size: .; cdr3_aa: CASSGGGKNIQYF; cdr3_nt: TGTGCCAGTTCTGGAGGGGGAAAAAACATTCAGTACTTC
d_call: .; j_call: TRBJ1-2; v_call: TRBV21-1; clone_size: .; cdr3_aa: CASSKRVPRANYGYTF; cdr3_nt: TGTGCCAGCAGCAAACGTGTACCCAGAGCTAACTATGGCTACACCTTC
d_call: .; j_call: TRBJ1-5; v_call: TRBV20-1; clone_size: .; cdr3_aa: CSARKYDGSNQPQHF; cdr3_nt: TGCAGTGCTAGGAAGTATGACGGGAGCAATCAGCCCCAGCATTTT
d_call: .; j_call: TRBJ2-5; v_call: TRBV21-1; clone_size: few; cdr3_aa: CASSKAKGVDRTQYF; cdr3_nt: TGTGCCAGCAGCAAAGCGAAGGGGGTGGATAGGACCCAGTACTTC
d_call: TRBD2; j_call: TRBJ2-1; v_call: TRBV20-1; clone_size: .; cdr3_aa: CSALPSGNEQFF; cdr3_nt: TGCAGTGCTCTTCCTAGCGGGAATGAGCAGTTCTTC
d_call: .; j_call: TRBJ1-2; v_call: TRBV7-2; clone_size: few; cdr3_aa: CASSHKFDREGYTF; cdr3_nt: TGTGCCAGCAGCCACAAGTTTGATAGGGAGGGCTACACCTTC
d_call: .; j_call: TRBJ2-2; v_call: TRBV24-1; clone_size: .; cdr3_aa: CATRYANTGELFF; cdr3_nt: TGTGCCACCAGATACGCGAACACCGGGGAGCTGTTTTTT
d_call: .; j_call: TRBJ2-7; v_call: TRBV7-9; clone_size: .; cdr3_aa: CASSFSAGPTPYEQYF; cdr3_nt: TGTGCCAGCAGCTTCTCGGCGGGCCCAACACCCTACGAGCAGTACTTC
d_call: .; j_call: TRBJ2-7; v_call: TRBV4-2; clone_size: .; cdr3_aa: CASSHALGSSEQYF; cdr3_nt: TGTGCCAGCAGCCACGCCTTAGGCAGCAGCGAGCAGTACTTC
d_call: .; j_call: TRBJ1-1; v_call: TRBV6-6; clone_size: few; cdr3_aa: CASSERRGAEAFF; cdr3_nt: TGTGCCAGCAGTGAGCGGCGGGGGGCTGAAGCTTTCTTT
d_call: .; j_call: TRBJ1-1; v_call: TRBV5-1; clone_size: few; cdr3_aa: CASSFMATANTEAFF; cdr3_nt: TGCGCCAGCAGCTTTATGGCGACAGCGAACACTGAAGCTTTCTTT
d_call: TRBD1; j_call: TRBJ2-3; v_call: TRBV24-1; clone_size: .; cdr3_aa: CATSETGGTDTQYF; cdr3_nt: TGTGCCACCAGTGAAACAGGGGGCACAGATACGCAGTATTTT
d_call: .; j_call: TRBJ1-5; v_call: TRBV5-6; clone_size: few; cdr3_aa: CASSLRRQPYQPQHF; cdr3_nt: TGTGCCAGCAGCTTGAGGCGGCAGCCATATCAGCCCCAGCATTTT
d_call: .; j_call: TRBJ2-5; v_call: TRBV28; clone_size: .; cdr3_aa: CASRKSQETQYF; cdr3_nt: TGTGCCAGCAGGAAGTCTCAAGAGACCCAGTACTTC
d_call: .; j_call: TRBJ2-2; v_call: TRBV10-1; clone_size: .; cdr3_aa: CASAEGSYTGELFF; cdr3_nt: TGCGCCAGCGCAGAGGGAAGTTACACCGGGGAGCTGTTTTTT
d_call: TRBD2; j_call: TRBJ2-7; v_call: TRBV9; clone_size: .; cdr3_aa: CASSSRLAGGKYEQYF; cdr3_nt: TGTGCCAGCAGCTCCCGACTAGCGGGGGGGAAATACGAGCAGTACTTC
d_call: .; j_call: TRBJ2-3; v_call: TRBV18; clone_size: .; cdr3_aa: CASSADSRKDTQYF; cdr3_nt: TGTGCCAGCTCAGCGGACAGTCGAAAGGATACGCAGTATTTT
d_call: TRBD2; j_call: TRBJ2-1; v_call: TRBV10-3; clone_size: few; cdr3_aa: CAISGIGTSGPSSYNEQFF; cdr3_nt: TGTGCCATCAGTGGGATCGGGACTAGCGGACCTAGCTCCTACAATGAGCAGTTCTTC
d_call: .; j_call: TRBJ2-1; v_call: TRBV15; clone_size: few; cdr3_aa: CATSPNFPPYNEQFF; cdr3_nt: TGTGCCACCAGTCCCAATTTCCCTCCCTACAATGAGCAGTTCTTC
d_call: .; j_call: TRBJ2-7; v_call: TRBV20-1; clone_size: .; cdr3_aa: CSAIEGTSYEQYF; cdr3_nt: TGCAGTGCTATTGAGGGGACTTCCTACGAGCAGTACTTC
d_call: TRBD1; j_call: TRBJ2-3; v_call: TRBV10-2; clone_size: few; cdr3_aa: CASSETGGPITDTQYF; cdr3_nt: TGCGCCAGCAGTGAGACAGGGGGCCCTATCACAGATACGCAGTATTTT
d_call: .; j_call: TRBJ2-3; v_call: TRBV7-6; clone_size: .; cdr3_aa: CASSLAGRLTDTQYF; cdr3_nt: TGTGCCAGCAGCTTAGCGGGCAGATTAACAGATACGCAGTATTTT
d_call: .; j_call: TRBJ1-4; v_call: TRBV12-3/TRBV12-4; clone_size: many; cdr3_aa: CASTGTPLGEKLFF; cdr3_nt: TGTGCCAGCACCGGGACTCCCCTGGGCGAAAAACTGTTTTTT
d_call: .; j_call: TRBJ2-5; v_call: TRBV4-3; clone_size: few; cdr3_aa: CASSLQQGEETQYF; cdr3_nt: TGCGCCAGCAGCCTTCAACAGGGCGAAGAGACCCAGTACTTC
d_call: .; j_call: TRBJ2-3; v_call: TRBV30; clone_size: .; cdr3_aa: CAWSPGLADTQYF; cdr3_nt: TGTGCCTGGAGCCCGGGATTGGCAGATACGCAGTATTTT
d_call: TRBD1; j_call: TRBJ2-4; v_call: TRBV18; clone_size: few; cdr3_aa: CASSLRTGEDIQYF; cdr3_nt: TGTGCCAGCTCACTGAGGACAGGGGAGGACATTCAGTACTTC
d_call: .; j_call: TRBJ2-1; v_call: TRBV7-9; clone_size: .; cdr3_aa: CASSPITIRDEQFF; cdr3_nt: TGTGCCAGCAGCCCTATAACCATACGGGACGAGCAGTTCTTC
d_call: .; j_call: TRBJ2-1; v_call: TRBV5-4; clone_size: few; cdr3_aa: CASSPRGTYSYNEQFF; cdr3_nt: TGTGCCAGCAGCCCCCGGGGGACCTACTCCTACAATGAGCAGTTCTTC
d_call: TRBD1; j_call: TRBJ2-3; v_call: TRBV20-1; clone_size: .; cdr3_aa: CSARDATGGADTQYF; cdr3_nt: TGCAGTGCTAGAGATGCAACAGGGGGCGCAGATACGCAGTATTTT
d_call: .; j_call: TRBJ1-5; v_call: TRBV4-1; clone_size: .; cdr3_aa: CASSQGLNNQPQHF; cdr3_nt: TGCGCCAGCAGCCAAGGACTGAACAATCAGCCCCAGCATTTT